A selection of T cell receptor beta chains follows, all from one sample in a study of blood T cell repertoires in COVID-19. Using immunoSEQ multiplex PCR, the repertoire was profiled, and TCRdb retains in-frame clones only, with some absent. In the table there are about 170,000 clones, 86% of which are singletons. The specimen sequenced was peripheral blood. These receptors originate from a woman older than 75 in a cohort sampled during active or convalescent COVID-19. The CDR3 runs from the conserved cysteine through the conserved F or W. The D gene is left open where the match is weak. Some rows mark clone size as missing; the rest say once, few, many or name a class of expanded clone.

>13|TRBJ1-2|-|-|TRBV5-1
CASSFWTADGYTF
TGCGCCAGCAGCTTCTGGACAGCCGATGGCTACACCTTC
>15|TRBJ1-5|-|once|TRBV6-2/TRBV6-3
CASSYAGSSNQPQHF
TGTGCCAGCAGTTACGCAGGGTCGAGCAATCAGCCCCAGCATTTT
>12|TRBJ1-3|-|-|TRBV28
CASIDRGNTIYF
TGTGCCAGCATAGACAGGGGAAACACCATATATTTT
>15|TRBJ2-3|-|-|TRBV11-2
CASSLGTASTDTQYF
TGTGCCAGCAGCTTAGGGACAGCTAGCACAGATACGCAGTATTTT
>15|TRBJ1-3|-|-|TRBV6-5
CASTWGGLSGNTIYF
TGTGCCAGCACTTGGGGGGGCCTCTCTGGAAACACCATATATTTT
>15|TRBJ2-3|TRBD1|-|TRBV10-3
CAIMSPGTGRDTQYF
TGTGCCATCATGAGCCCCGGGACAGGGCGGGATACGCAGTATTTT
>16|TRBJ1-3|TRBD1|-|TRBV18
CASSPFDRGPRNTIYF
TGTGCCAGCTCACCATTCGACAGGGGGCCTAGAAACACCATATATTTT
>14|TRBJ1-4|TRBD1|-|TRBV9
CASSGQGVNEKLFF
TGTGCCAGCAGCGGACAGGGGGTAAATGAAAAACTGTTTTTT
>15|TRBJ2-5|-|-|TRBV7-2
CASSPQGAHRETQYF
TGTGCCAGCAGCCCCCAGGGTGCTCATAGAGAGACCCAGTACTTC
>15|TRBJ1-3|-|-|TRBV3-1/TRBV3-2
CASSLGLRGGNTIYF
TGTGCCAGCAGCCTGGGACTGCGGGGGGGAAACACCATATATTTT
>18|TRBJ1-2|TRBD1|-|TRBV10-2
CASSESSISTGGAGGYTF
TGCGCCAGCAGTGAGTCCTCTATCTCGACAGGGGGCGCAGGAGGCTACACCTTC
>14|TRBJ2-7|-|-|TRBV6-5
CASSYGGQTYEQYF
TGTGCCAGCAGTTACGGGGGACAAACCTACGAGCAGTACTTC
>12|TRBJ1-2|-|-|TRBV29-1
CSVELGARGYTF
TGCAGCGTTGAGTTGGGGGCGCGTGGCTACACCTTC
>16|TRBJ2-3|TRBD2|-|TRBV6-8
CASNFLAGESTDTQYF
TGTGCCAGCAATTTTTTAGCGGGGGAAAGCACAGATACGCAGTATTTT
>19|TRBJ1-1|-|-|TRBV21-1
CASSKAPVSGHTHSLEAFF
TGTGCCAGCAGCAAAGCGCCAGTCAGCGGTCACACCCACTCACTTGAAGCTTTCTTT
>16|TRBJ1-1|TRBD1|-|TRBV27
CASSFWGQGLNTEAFF
TGTGCCAGCAGTTTTTGGGGACAGGGGCTGAACACTGAAGCTTTCTTT
>15|TRBJ1-4|TRBD1|-|TRBV9
CASSFGQGANEKLFF
TGTGCCAGCAGCTTCGGACAGGGGGCTAATGAAAAACTGTTTTTT
>13|TRBJ1-1|-|-|TRBV2
CASGDDRRTEAFF
TGTGCCAGCGGGGACGACAGGCGCACTGAAGCTTTCTTT
>17|TRBJ2-3|-|few|TRBV10-3
CAISARPEIPSTDTQYF
TGTGCCATCAGTGCCAGGCCTGAGATCCCTAGCACAGATACGCAGTATTTT
>13|TRBJ1-4|-|-|TRBV7-9
CASSFGAQGKLFF
TGTGCCAGCAGCTTTGGGGCGCAGGGAAAACTGTTTTTT
>17|TRBJ2-3|TRBD1|-|TRBV30
CAWSPLGQGAVTDTQYF
TGTGCCTGGAGTCCCCTTGGGCAGGGGGCCGTCACAGATACGCAGTATTTT
>13|TRBJ1-1|-|-|TRBV27
CASSLLRSTEAFF
TGTGCCAGCAGTTTACTTAGGAGCACTGAAGCTTTCTTT
>13|TRBJ2-5|-|-|TRBV5-6
CASSPSYQETQYF
TGTGCCAGCAGCCCCTCCTACCAAGAGACCCAGTACTTC
>13|TRBJ1-6|TRBD1|-|TRBV5-4
CASSSDRDSPLHF
TGTGCCAGCAGCTCCGACAGGGATTCACCCCTCCACTTT
>14|TRBJ2-5|-|-|TRBV5-1
CASSLSDVQETQYF
TGCGCCAGCAGCTTGAGCGACGTACAAGAGACCCAGTACTTC
>16|TRBJ2-3|TRBD2|-|TRBV7-9
CASSLRSGSRADTQYF
TGTGCCAGCAGCTTAAGGAGCGGGAGTAGGGCAGATACGCAGTATTTT
>16|TRBJ2-1|TRBD2|-|TRBV5-1
CASSLTAGGSYNEQFF
TGCGCCAGCAGCTTGACAGCGGGGGGGTCCTACAATGAGCAGTTCTTC